Listed here are 9 T cell receptor beta chains from one sample, sequenced in a study of blood T cell repertoires in COVID-19. Assay: immunoSEQ multiplex PCR; the TCRdb copy retains only in-frame clones and omits some. The sample holds approximately 200,000 clones, 88% seen once. Sequencing was done on a sample of peripheral blood. Source of these receptors: a man in his 70s with acute or convalescent COVID-19.

The chain employs TRBV6-2 or TRBV6-3 and TRBJ2-5, with TRBD2 identical over 11 bases. CDR3 length: 17 residues. Unmatched junction bases numbered 12, after V lost 4 bases and J lost 5 bases. The germline V gene has CDR1 MNHEY and CDR2 SVGEGT. DNA of the CDR3: TGTGCCAGCAGTTCTGGGCTAGCGGGAGGCCGGAGGGAGACCCAGTACTTC. It encodes CASSSGLAGGRRETQYF.

This clone was seen only once. The chain links TRBV2 to TRBJ2-2, with D perhaps matching TRBD1 (6 bases). The germline V and J ends were trimmed by 7 bases and 5 bases, with 14 bases remaining between them. From germline, CDR1 is SNHLY and CDR2 FYNNEI. This CDR3 has 14 residues. In DNA, the CDR3 is TGTGCCAGCATTTGGGGGCGTGAAACCGGGGAGCTGTTTTTT. Its protein product is CASIWGRETGELFF. The whole variable domain, filled in from reference TRBV2 and TRBJ2-2, reads EPEVTQTPSHQVTQMGQEVILRCVPISNHLYFYWYRQILGQKVEFLVSFYNNEISEKSEIFDDQFSVERPDGSNFTLKIRSTKLEDSAMYFCASIWGRETGELFFGEGSRLTVL.

This clone showed up just a few times. The V and J genes are TRBV19 and TRBJ1-5; the D is unclear. This CDR3 has 15 amino acids. CDR1 is LNHDA, CDR2 SQIVND, per germline (reference sequence). Between the trimmed V and J ends, which lost 4 bases and 3 bases, there was a span of 13 bases. The CDR3 DNA reads as TGTGCCAGTAGTAGCTCATTAGCTTACAATCAGCCCCAGCATTTT. Translation gives CASSSSLAYNQPQHF.

The V gene is TRBV29-1, the J gene TRBJ2-2; 9 bases are shared with TRBD1. The V segment lost 7 bases and the J segment 2 bases; nucleotides outside the gene matches: 5. Looked up from germline, CDR1 is SQVTM and CDR2 is ANQGSEA. The CDR3 contains 14 residues. The CDR3 is CSGGTGSNTGELFF. The CDR3 coding sequence is TGCAGCGGCGGGACAGGGAGCAACACCGGGGAGCTGTTTTTT.

In DNA form, the CDR3 reads TGTGCCAGCAGCTTAGCTGGGAGGGAGACCCAGTACTTC. Amino acids: CASSLAGRETQYF. This chain connects TRBV7-9 to TRBJ2-5, with D possibly matching TRBD2 (6 bases). CDR3 length: 13 residues. V gave up 0 bases and J gave up 5 bases, with 7 bases separating them. Germline CDR1 SEHNR, CDR2 FQNEAQ (reference sequence).

The chain couples TRBV21-1 to TRBJ2-7; TRBD2, the table's D call, was not compared with the DNA. TRBV21-1 is listed as a pseudogene. This CDR3 is built from 16 residues. The DNA of the CDR3 is TGTGCCGTCCAGGGACTAGCGGGAGTGTGCTCCTACGAGCAGTACTTC. Translation: CAVQGLAGVCSYEQYF.

This chain uses TRBV28 with TRBJ1-5, with TRBD1 identical over 7 bases. CDR3 length equals 16 residues. Germline lookup yields CDR1 MDHEN and CDR2 SYDVKM. The V and J ends lost 2 bases and 4 bases, in that order; junction bases with no gene match: 8. CDR3 in amino acids: CASSLTGTAFNQPQHF. The CDR3 DNA reads TGTGCCAGCAGTTTAACTGGGACAGCGTTTAATCAGCCCCAGCATTTT. Complete variable domain (other parts from reference TRBV28 and TRBJ1-5): DVKVTQSSRYLVKRTGEKVFLECVQDMDHENMFWYRQDPGLGLRLIYFSYDVKMKEKGDIPEGYSVSREKKERFSLILESASTNQTSMYLCASSLTGTAFNQPQHFGDGTRLSIL.

The chain recombines TRBV19 with TRBJ1-1; the match to TRBD1 covers 8 bases. This CDR3 spans 14 amino acids. Germline V gene sequence: CDR1 LNHDA, CDR2 SQIVND (reference sequence). The junction had 10 bases not matched to a gene; V was cut back by 7 bases and J by 6 bases. The chain's CDR3 is CASTLGQGVPEAFF. CDR3 DNA sequence: TGTGCCAGTACCTTAGGACAGGGAGTCCCTGAAGCTTTCTTT.

The rearrangement uses TRBV3-1 (or the pseudogene TRBV3-2) and TRBJ2-1, with 14 bases matching TRBD2. Germline V lookup: CDR1 LGHDT, CDR2 YNNKEL (reference sequence). V lost 2 bases and J lost 3; bases outside the gene matches: 3. CDR3 length: 17 residues. DNA of the CDR3: TGTGCCAGCAGCCAAAGGACTAGCGGGAGGAGCTACAATGAGCAGTTCTTC. This gives the protein CASSQRTSGRSYNEQFF.